This T cell receptor beta chain was recovered during a study of response to subunit inactivated influenza vaccine. This clonotype was detected a few times. No antigen is known for it. Germline V gene sequence: CDR1 SGHKS, CDR2 YYEKEE (reference sequence). This CDR3 region has 16 residues. V was pared by 6 bases and J by 6 bases, with 13 bases of the junction left unmatched. TCRdb processed the RT-PCR reads anew with MiXCR; each CDR3 protein has one entry. This sample carries roughly 760,000 distinct CDR3 sequences, about 20% of them seen once, and the ten largest clones take 10%. Study findings and constraints: The authors offered the suggestion that each seasonal influenza vaccination recruits few new T cells.

The origin of this receptor is a man between 50 and 59 years old who received an inactivated influenza vaccine. Sequencing used PBMCs from blood, obtained about 5 days after vaccination. The chain joins TRBV5-5 to TRBJ1-5; 9 bases are shared with TRBD1. For the CDR3, the DNA is TGTGCCAGCACCCCACGGGGACAGGGCCCTCGTCAGCCCCAGCATTTT. This encodes CASTPRGQGPRQPQHF.